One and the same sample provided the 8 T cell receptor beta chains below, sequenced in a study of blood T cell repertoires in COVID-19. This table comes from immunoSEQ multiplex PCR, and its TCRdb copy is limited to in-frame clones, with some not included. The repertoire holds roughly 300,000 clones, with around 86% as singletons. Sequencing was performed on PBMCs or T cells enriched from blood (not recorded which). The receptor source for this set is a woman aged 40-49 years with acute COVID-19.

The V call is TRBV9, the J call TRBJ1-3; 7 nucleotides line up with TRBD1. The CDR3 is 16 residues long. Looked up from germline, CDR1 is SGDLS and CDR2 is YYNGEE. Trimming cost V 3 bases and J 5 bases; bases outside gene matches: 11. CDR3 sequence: CASSGTGASKRNTIYF. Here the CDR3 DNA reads TGTGCCAGCAGCGGGACAGGAGCGTCGAAACGAAACACCATATATTTT.

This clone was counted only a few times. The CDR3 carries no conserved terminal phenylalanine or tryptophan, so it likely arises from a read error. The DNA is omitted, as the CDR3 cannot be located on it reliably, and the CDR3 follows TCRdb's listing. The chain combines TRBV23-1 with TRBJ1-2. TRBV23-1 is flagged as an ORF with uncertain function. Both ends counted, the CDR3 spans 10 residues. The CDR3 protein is CASSQSKLSL.

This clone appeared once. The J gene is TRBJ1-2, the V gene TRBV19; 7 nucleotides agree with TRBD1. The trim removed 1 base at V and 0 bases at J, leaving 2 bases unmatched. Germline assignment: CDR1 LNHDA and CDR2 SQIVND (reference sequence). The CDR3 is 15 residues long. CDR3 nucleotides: TGTGCCAGTAGTATAGGGACAGGTTCTAACTATGGCTACACCTTC. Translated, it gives CASSIGTGSNYGYTF.

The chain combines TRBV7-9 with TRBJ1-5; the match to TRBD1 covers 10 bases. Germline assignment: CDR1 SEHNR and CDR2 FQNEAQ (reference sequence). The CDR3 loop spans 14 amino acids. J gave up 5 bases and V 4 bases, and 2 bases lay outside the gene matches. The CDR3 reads CASSYGTGDQPQHF. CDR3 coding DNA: TGTGCCAGCAGCTACGGGACAGGGGATCAGCCCCAGCATTTT.

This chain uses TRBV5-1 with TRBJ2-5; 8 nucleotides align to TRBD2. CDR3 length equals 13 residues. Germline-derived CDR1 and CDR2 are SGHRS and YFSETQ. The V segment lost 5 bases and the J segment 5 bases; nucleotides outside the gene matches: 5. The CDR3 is CASRKIAGETQYF. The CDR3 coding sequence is TGCGCCAGCAGGAAAATAGCGGGGGAGACCCAGTACTTC.

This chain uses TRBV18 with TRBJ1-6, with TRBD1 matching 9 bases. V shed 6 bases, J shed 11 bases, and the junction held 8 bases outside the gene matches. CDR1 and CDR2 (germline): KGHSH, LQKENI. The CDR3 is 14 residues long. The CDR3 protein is CASSRGQGSAPLHF. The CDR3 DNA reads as TGTGCCAGCTCCCGGGGACAGGGCTCTGCACCCCTCCACTTT.

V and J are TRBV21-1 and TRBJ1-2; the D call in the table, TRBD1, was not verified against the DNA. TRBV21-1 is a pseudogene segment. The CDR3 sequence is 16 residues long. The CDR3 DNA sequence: TGTGCCAGCAGCAAACCCAGACAAAGGACAGCCTATGGCTACACCTTC. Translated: CASSKPRQRTAYGYTF.

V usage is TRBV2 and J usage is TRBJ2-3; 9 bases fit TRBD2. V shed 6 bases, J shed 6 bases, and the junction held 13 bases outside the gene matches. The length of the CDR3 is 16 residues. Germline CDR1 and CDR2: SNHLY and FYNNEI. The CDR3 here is CASSPFPGLAGDTQYF. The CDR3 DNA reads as TGTGCCAGCAGCCCATTCCCGGGACTAGCAGGGGATACGCAGTATTTT.